This TCR beta chain stems from a study of response to subunit inactivated influenza vaccine. Study results and caveats: Authors suggested each seasonal influenza vaccination recruits few new T cells.

Trimming at V came to 6 bases and at J to 4 bases, leaving 6 bases not matched to a gene. The CDR3 loop spans 13 amino acids. MiXCR, applied by TCRdb to the RT-PCR reads, yields one record per CDR3 protein. The sample yields hundreds of thousands of distinct CDR3 sequences, around 14% seen once. This clonotype was observed many times. Its target is unknown. The chain recombines TRBV12-3 or TRBV12-4 with TRBJ2-7; 7 bases fit TRBD1. The sequence was collected from a man aged 45-60 years who received an inactivated influenza vaccine. This specimen was PBMCs from blood, taken roughly 12 days after vaccination. CDR3 loop: CASSLGQTYEQYF. The CDR3 coding sequence is TGTGCCAGCAGCCTGGGACAGACTTACGAGCAGTACTTC.